This is a list of T cell receptor beta chains from one sample in a study of T cell changes during pregnancy in multiple sclerosis. This table comes from immunoSEQ multiplex PCR, and its TCRdb copy is limited to in-frame clones, with some not included. The sample yields roughly 34,000 clones, about 87% seen once. Sequencing was performed on CD8+ T cells from peripheral blood mononuclear cells, taken in the third trimester of pregnancy. These receptors were obtained from a female donor with multiple sclerosis, enrolled in a pregnancy study. Each CDR3 is given with its conserved first and last residue. The D gene is left open where the match is weak. Expanded clones are given a class, and other clones once, few, many or no size at all.

J | V | size | D | CDR3 | DNA
TRBJ2-1 | TRBV25-1 | - | - | CASSVVSGGSYNEQFF | TGTGCCAGCAGTGTAGTAAGTGGGGGGTCCTACAATGAGCAGTTCTTC
TRBJ2-1 | TRBV9 | - | TRBD2 | CASSVSGGADEQFF | TGTGCCAGCAGCGTAAGCGGGGGGGCAGATGAGCAGTTCTTC
TRBJ1-1 | TRBV10-3 | - | - | CAISEGSMAGPMNTEAFF | TGTGCCATCAGTGAGGGGTCGATGGCAGGGCCCATGAACACTGAAGCTTTCTTT
TRBJ2-1 | TRBV2 | once | TRBD2 | CASRRGEGIDEQFF | TGTGCCAGCAGGCGGGGGGAGGGCATCGATGAGCAGTTCTTC
TRBJ2-3 | TRBV7-2 | - | TRBD1 | CASSTGTVSTDTQYF | TGTGCCAGCAGCACCGGGACAGTGAGCACAGATACGCAGTATTTT
TRBJ1-1 | TRBV6-5 | - | TRBD1 | CASSYSLGTGGTEAFF | TGTGCCAGCAGTTACTCGTTGGGGACAGGGGGTACTGAAGCTTTCTTT
TRBJ2-5 | TRBV7-2 | - | - | CASSEGWRGETQYF | TGTGCCAGCAGCGAGGGCTGGAGGGGAGAGACCCAGTACTTC
TRBJ2-7 | TRBV9 | - | TRBD1 | CASSTGTGGKQYF | TGTGCCAGCAGCACCGGGACAGGGGGCAAGCAGTACTTC
TRBJ2-1 | TRBV4-1 | - | - | CASSQGSSADNEQFF | TGCGCCAGCAGCCAAGGAAGTAGCGCCGACAATGAGCAGTTCTTC
TRBJ1-2 | TRBV9 | many | - | CASSQGSHYGYTF | TGTGCCAGCAGCCAGGGCAGCCACTATGGCTACACCTTC
TRBJ1-4 | TRBV11-2 | - | TRBD1 | CASSLDPNRGVIGREKLFF | TGTGCCAGCAGCTTAGATCCCAACAGGGGGGTGATCGGGAGAGAAAAACTGTTTTTT
TRBJ1-4 | TRBV6-6 | - | - | CASSYLSTNEKLFF | TGTGCCAGCAGTTATCTCTCAACTAATGAAAAACTGTTTTTT
TRBJ2-7 | TRBV21-1 | - | - | CASRPGTGLSSPCYEQYF | TGTGCCAGCAGACCCGGGACAGGGCTATCGTCTCCTTGCTACGAGCAGTACTTC
TRBJ2-1 | TRBV11-1 | - | TRBD2 | CASSSRTSGGDNEQFF | TGTGCCAGCAGCTCACGGACTAGCGGGGGAGACAATGAGCAGTTCTTC
TRBJ2-7 | TRBV5-6 | - | TRBD1 | CASEGQHPYEQYF | TGTGCCAGCGAGGGACAGCACCCCTACGAGCAGTACTTC
TRBJ1-1 | TRBV7-6 | - | - | CASSLAGQAEAFF | TGTGCCAGCAGCTTAGCGGGACAAGCTGAAGCTTTCTTT
TRBJ2-3 | TRBV4-1 | - | - | CASSNPSTGQVRYF | TGCGCCAGCAGCAACCCCTCGACGGGACAAGTGAGATATTTT
TRBJ1-2 | TRBV14 | - | - | CASSQDTRSSSGYTF | TGTGCCAGCAGCCAAGATACACGGAGTAGTAGTGGCTACACCTTC
TRBJ2-7 | TRBV4-3 | - | TRBD1 | CASSQGVPGGGDEQYF | TGCGCCAGCAGCCAAGGAGTACCAGGGGGCGGGGACGAGCAGTACTTC
TRBJ2-1 | TRBV9 | - | TRBD2 | CASSGPTGLAVSYNEQFF | TGTGCCAGCAGCGGACCGACCGGACTAGCGGTGTCCTACAATGAGCAGTTCTTC
TRBJ1-1 | TRBV20-1 | few | - | CSARWGAEAFF | TGCAGTGCTAGATGGGGGGCTGAAGCTTTCTTT
TRBJ1-6 | TRBV9 | - | - | CASSPRGSSYNSPLHF | TGTGCCAGCAGCCCGAGAGGGAGCTCCTATAATTCACCCCTCCACTTT
TRBJ1-1 | TRBV19 | few | - | CASSIYTEAFF | TGTGCCAGTAGTATTTATACTGAAGCTTTCTTT
TRBJ1-5 | TRBV5-1 | - | TRBD1 | CASSPGTVDQPQHF | TGCGCCAGCAGCCCCGGGACAGTCGATCAGCCCCAGCATTTT
TRBJ1-2 | TRBV5-1 | - | TRBD1 | CASRADRGYGYTF | TGCGCCAGCAGGGCTGACAGGGGCTATGGCTACACCTTC
TRBJ1-1 | TRBV5-6 | - | - | CASSGGGNTEAFF | TGTGCCTCCAGCGGGGGAGGGAACACTGAAGCTTTCTTT
TRBJ2-1 | TRBV4-2 | - | - | CASSQALSSHEQFF | TGTGCCAGCAGCCAAGCTTTGTCTAGTCATGAGCAGTTCTTC
TRBJ2-7 | TRBV10-3 | - | - | CAISDLQAPPYEQYF | TGTGCCATCAGTGATCTCCAGGCCCCACCCTACGAGCAGTACTTC
TRBJ1-3 | TRBV6-5 | - | - | CASSQPTGNTIYF | TGTGCCAGCAGTCAACCTACCGGAAACACCATATATTTT
TRBJ2-7 | TRBV11-2 | - | - | CASSSGLDYEQYF | TGTGCCAGCAGCTCTGGACTGGACTACGAGCAGTACTTC